Listed below are T cell receptor beta chains from one sample, sequenced in a study of CD8+ T cells in alopecia areata. Profiled with immunoSEQ multiplex PCR; TCRdb holds only in-frame clones, not every one. Among about 110,000 clones listed, under 65% were seen once. The sample was NKG2D-low CD8+ T cells sorted from blood. The receptor source for this set is a human donor with alopecia areata. Both conserved end residues are part of each CDR3. Fields, in order: clone size, D gene, V gene, J gene, CDR3 protein, CDR3 DNA. A D gene is named only where the DNA matches it firmly. The size field is filled for only some rows; it gives once, few, many or a size class.

few	NA	TRBV28	TRBJ2-7	CASSKRLGEQYF	TGTGCCAGCAGTAAGCGGCTCGGGGAGCAGTACTTC
few	NA	TRBV11-2	TRBJ2-7	CASSFHSYEQYF	TGTGCCAGCAGCTTCCACTCCTACGAGCAGTACTTC
NA	NA	TRBV7-2	TRBJ1-1	CASSLDGQFTEAFF	TGTGCCAGCAGCTTAGACGGGCAGTTCACTGAAGCTTTCTTT
few	NA	TRBV19	TRBJ1-1	CASSNSGSNTEAFF	TGTGCCAGTAGTAATTCCGGGTCGAACACTGAAGCTTTCTTT
once	TRBD1	TRBV6-6	TRBJ2-7	CASRGTGDSYEQYF	TGTGCCAGCAGGGGGACAGGGGACTCCTACGAGCAGTACTTC
NA	NA	TRBV27	TRBJ2-7	CASSLSISYEQYF	TGTGCCAGCAGTTTATCGATTTCCTACGAGCAGTACTTC
NA	NA	TRBV7-2	TRBJ2-5	CASSLLGGIETQYF	TGTGCCAGCAGCTTATTAGGAGGGATAGAGACCCAGTACTTC
few	NA	TRBV27	TRBJ2-1	CASSLSSTPSEQFF	TGTGCCAGCAGTTTATCGAGTACCCCAAGCGAGCAGTTCTTC
NA	NA	TRBV6-6	TRBJ2-3	CASSLDTDTQYF	TGTGCCAGCAGTCTCGACACAGATACGCAGTATTTT
NA	TRBD2	TRBV5-6	TRBJ2-7	CASSSIAGSPYEQYF	TGTGCCAGCAGCTCCATAGCGGGATCGCCCTACGAGCAGTACTTC
once	TRBD1	TRBV5-1	TRBJ2-7	CASGPRTGYSYEQYF	TGCGCCAGCGGGCCGAGGACAGGGTATTCTTACGAGCAGTACTTC
NA	NA	TRBV7-9	TRBJ2-1	CASSSFDRSNEQFF	TGTGCCAGCAGCTCATTTGACAGATCCAATGAGCAGTTCTTC
NA	TRBD2	TRBV28	TRBJ2-1	CASIGSGVQSSYNEQFF	TGTGCCAGCATAGGTAGCGGGGTTCAGAGCTCCTACAATGAGCAGTTCTTC
NA	NA	TRBV9	TRBJ2-3	CASSAPLIDTQYF	TGTGCCAGCAGCGCACCCCTTATAGATACGCAGTATTTT
NA	NA	TRBV20-1	TRBJ2-7	CTTKQGYEQYF	TGCACAACCAAACAGGGCTACGAGCAGTACTTC
once	TRBD1	TRBV27	TRBJ2-3	CASLGFGQGTDTQYF	TGTGCCAGCCTTGGTTTTGGACAGGGAACAGATACGCAGTATTTT
NA	NA	TRBV27	TRBJ2-7	CASSRPGYEQYF	TGTGCCAGCAGCCGACCAGGCTACGAGCAGTACTTC
NA	TRBD1	TRBV4-1	TRBJ1-1	CASSQVVTGDTEAFF	TGCGCCAGCAGCCAAGTCGTCACAGGGGACACTGAAGCTTTCTTT
many	NA	TRBV28	TRBJ2-7	CASSFLPGPYEQYF	TGTGCCAGCAGTTTCCTCCCAGGACCTTACGAGCAGTACTTC
NA	NA	TRBV4-1	TRBJ2-7	CASSQGRDVTYEQYF	TGCGCCAGCAGCCAAGGCCGGGACGTGACCTACGAGCAGTACTTC
NA	NA	TRBV6-6	TRBJ2-1	CASSYSKEQFF	TGTGCCAGCAGTTACTCGAAAGAGCAGTTCTTC
few	NA	TRBV9	TRBJ2-1	CASSVAGAGNEQFF	TGTGCCAGCAGCGTAGCGGGGGCGGGGAATGAGCAGTTCTTC
once	NA	TRBV27	TRBJ2-7	CASSFPGLVHEQYF	TGTGCCAGCAGTTTCCCGGGTCTCGTGCACGAGCAGTACTTC
few	NA	TRBV28	TRBJ2-5	CASSLPPIGEEETQYF	TGTGCCAGCAGTTTACCCCCCATAGGGGAGGAGGAGACCCAGTACTTC
NA	NA	TRBV30	TRBJ1-2	CAWIGLQPNYGYTF	TGTGCCTGGATTGGACTGCAACCCAACTATGGCTACACCTTC
few	NA	TRBV27	TRBJ2-5	CASSSQYQETQYF	TGTGCCAGCAGTTCCCAGTACCAAGAGACCCAGTACTTC
NA	NA	TRBV4-1	TRBJ1-1	CASSQVRGGTEAFF	TGCGCCAGCAGCCAAGTAAGGGGAGGCACTGAAGCTTTCTTT
NA	TRBD1	TRBV6-1	TRBJ2-1	CASSEGQGSYNEQFF	TGTGCCAGCAGTGAAGGACAGGGCTCCTACAATGAGCAGTTCTTC
NA	NA	TRBV5-1	TRBJ2-7	CASSWGTGSYEQYF	TGCGCCAGCAGCTGGGGGACGGGCTCCTACGAGCAGTACTTC
NA	TRBD2	TRBV29-1	TRBJ2-1	CSAISGTSANEQFF	TGCAGCGCCATATCCGGGACTAGCGCCAATGAGCAGTTCTTC
NA	TRBD2	TRBV4-1	TRBJ2-3	CASRRDFTSGSLNTQYF	TGCGCCAGCAGGCGAGATTTTACTAGCGGGAGTCTTAATACGCAGTATTTT
once	NA	TRBV14	TRBJ1-2	CASSQDLGGYTF	TGTGCCAGCAGCCAAGATCTTGGTGGCTACACCTTC
NA	NA	TRBV13	TRBJ2-5	CASSLSWRQETQYF	TGTGCCAGCAGCTTAAGTTGGCGTCAAGAGACCCAGTACTTC
few	TRBD1	TRBV7-9	TRBJ1-5	CASSLTGSSSNQPQHF	TGTGCCAGCAGCTTGACAGGGTCAAGTAGCAATCAGCCCCAGCATTTT
few	NA	TRBV5-1	TRBJ2-1	CASSPPGAHNEQFF	TGCGCCAGCAGTCCCCCGGGAGCCCACAATGAGCAGTTCTTC
NA	NA	TRBV28	TRBJ2-5	CASSFGARMETQYF	TGTGCCAGCAGTTTCGGGGCGCGAATGGAGACCCAGTACTTC
NA	NA	TRBV5-1	TRBJ2-3	CASSGMTDTQYF	TGCGCCAGCAGCGGAATGACAGATACGCAGTATTTT